The sequence of this T cell receptor beta chain was determined in a study of blood T cells in healthy people across ages (dated by TCRdb to between 2014 and 2017). Turning to the overall study: In model experiments, template switching captured about one uniquely barcoded TCR beta cDNA molecule for every two T cells. Using deep sequencing normalized with unique cDNA molecular identifiers, the study measured how TCR beta repertoire diversity changes with age. The donors were divided into four age groups: young (average approximately 16 years), middle-aged (approximately 39), aged (approximately 59) and long-lived (around 87). To avoid experimental bias, donors of different ages were spread randomly across the sequencing lanes. Two additional independent replicas of 1 million unique cDNA reads from the same blood draw were analyzed for two donors (one aged 18 to 30 and one aged 80 or older). Study-wide conclusions, independent of this receptor: As age increased, observed TCR beta diversity per million T cells dropped in a roughly linear way, and a significant reduction was already evident by age roughly 40. Because the CMV infection status of the donors was unknown, age-related changes in expanded clonotypes may potentially have been confounded. Compared with the aged group, more naive CD4+ T cells, fewer expanded clones and increased TCR diversity were shown by the long-lived group, suggesting age selection. Because profiling used bulk unsorted PBMCs, naive and antigen-experienced compartments could not be compared conclusively. Total diversity estimates from one million sequenced T cells were considered lower bounds and underestimates. A strong correlation was found between observed TCR beta diversity and the percentage of naive T cells measured by flow cytometry.

Trimming takes 5 bases from V and 1 base from J, and the germline ends sit 16 bases apart. From a lookup of the germline V gene, CDR1 and CDR2 are SGHVS and FNYEAQ. The CDR3 has 16 amino acids, counting the end cysteine and phenylalanine. The only DNA kept is the CDR3, 48 bases in frame from the first base. Libraries were constructed by 5' RACE. For sequencing, an Illumina HiSeq 2500 was employed. A second 7 to 11 cycle PCR used a sample-barcoded 5' primer and a J-beta primer mix. Each TCR beta cDNA molecule received a unique molecular identifier from a template-switch 5' adaptor carrying 12 random nucleotides. Each sample yielded at least 2.5 million CDR3-containing paired-end reads. First-strand cDNA synthesis was performed from all RNA using the Mint cDNA synthesis kit, with priming by a TRBC-specific oligonucleotide. All cDNA was treated with uracil-DNA glycosylase and then went through a first 18-cycle PCR with the universal primers M1SS and BC2_uni_R. For the original study's pipeline: Normalization of each sample was performed by random selection of 1 million high-quality reads, each carrying a distinct molecular identifier. Reads with shared molecular identifiers were discarded instead of being binned into consensus sequences. MiTCR, with a Q25 quality threshold and the strictest error-elimination algorithm, was used for CDR3 identification, clonotype clustering and error correction. A nonparametric unseen species model with Euler transformation was used to estimate a lower bound on total TCR beta diversity. Starting from the raw public reads, TCRdb applied fastp trimming at Q25, assembled clones with MiXCR and retained in-frame beta chains. Merged by CDR3 protein, the rows form single entries marked with the most common genes and DNA. TCRdb, rather than the study authors, made the V and J calls. This sample is represented by some 1.6 million distinct CDR3 sequences; about 31% of them were singletons. The top ten hold roughly 12% of the sample.

The roughly 39 donors, aged about 6 to 95 years, were systemically healthy Caucasian individuals from Russia. About 10 milliliters of peripheral blood were drawn from each donor into EDTA-treated Vacutainer tubes. Ficoll-Paque density-gradient centrifugation was used to isolate PBMCs, with at least 6.5 million per sample. Total RNA was extracted from PBMCs with Trizol reagent, with at least 6 micrograms obtained per sample. For every donor, an aliquot of PBMCs went through flow cytometry to measure the percentages of naive CD45RAhigh/CD27high T cells. As to this clonotype: Its antigen is unknown. No clone much larger than this one lies a single base away; base qualities are absent.

Sequencing was performed on blood. The rearrangement combines TRBV7-6 with TRBJ2-3, with the D gene too uncertain to name. The TCR comes from a woman aged 25 to 39 in good health. This receptor has the CDR3 CASSHRLGDRTDTQYF. In nucleotides, the sequence is TGTGCCAGCAGCCACCGGTTGGGCGACCGCACAGATACGCAGTATTTT.